The TCR beta chain described here comes from a study of cytomegalovirus exposure and HLA in healthy donors. Healthy people donating bone marrow made up the donors. Use of 60 Vbeta and 13 Jbeta primers characterized the PCR. Repertoires were generated with immunoSEQ multiplex PCR, while TCRdb's copy carries only in-frame clones and drops some. The table includes under 250,000 clones, almost 80% detected once. V shed 6 bases and J 0 bases; nucleotides not matched to a gene: 5. The CDR3 is made up of 14 amino acids. The germline V gene has CDR1 SGHAT and CDR2 FQNNGV. The sample taken for sequencing was PBMCs. The receptor's source is a male donor in good health and CMV-seronegative. The chain recombines TRBV11-2 with TRBJ2-7; the match to TRBD2 covers 7 bases. The CDR3 spells CASRPSGLSYEQYF. In nucleotides, the CDR3 is TGTGCCAGCAGACCTAGCGGTCTCTCCTACGAGCAGTACTTC.